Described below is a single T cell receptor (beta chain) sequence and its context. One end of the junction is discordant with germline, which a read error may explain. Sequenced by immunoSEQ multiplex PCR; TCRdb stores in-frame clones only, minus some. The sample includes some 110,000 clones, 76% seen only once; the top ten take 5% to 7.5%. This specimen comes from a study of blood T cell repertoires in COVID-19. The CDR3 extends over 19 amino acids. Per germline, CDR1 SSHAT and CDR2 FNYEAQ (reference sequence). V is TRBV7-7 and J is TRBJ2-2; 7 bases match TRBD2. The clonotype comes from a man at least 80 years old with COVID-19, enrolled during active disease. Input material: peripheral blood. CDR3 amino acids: CASSLGDYAGGSNTGELFF. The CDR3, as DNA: TGTGCTAGCAGCTTAGGGGACTACGCGGGTGGCTCGAACACCGGGGAGCTGTTTTTT.